Sequencing of this TCR beta chain was carried out in a study of cytomegalovirus exposure and HLA in healthy donors. It was with 60 Vbeta and 13 Jbeta primers that the PCR ran. Profiling relied on immunoSEQ multiplex PCR, and the TCRdb table lists in-frame clones only, not all of them. This repertoire comprises just over 200,000 clones; its ten largest clones make up about 1.1%. V was shortened by 6 bases and J by 3 bases, with 8 bases between the two germline ends. The germline gives CDR1 SQVTM, CDR2 ANQGSEA. This CDR3 spans 12 amino acids. General study findings and limits: The authors later linked a missense DCLRE1C variant to TCR beta V- and J-gene trimming. Later, an analysis showed that TCR beta chains associated with HLA were more clonally expanded than others that were equally common. A later analysis found that most CMV-associated TCR beta chains appeared HLA-restricted.

A word on this clone: Its target is not known.

The clonotype comes from a girl under 10 years old in good health and CMV-seropositive. The material sequenced was PBMCs. The V gene is TRBV29-1, the J gene TRBJ2-2; TRBD1 might be the D (6 bases). As DNA, the CDR3 is TGCAGCGTGGACAGTTACACCGGGGAGCTGTTTTTT. Encoded protein: CSVDSYTGELFF.